This TCR beta chain originates from a study of blood T cell repertoires in COVID-19. Study as a whole: Material from acute and convalescent COVID-19 was sourced from the United States, Italy and Spain. T cells, B-cell-depleted T cells, or PBMCs provided the cDNA or gDNA that served as material.

CDR3 size: 15 residues. V was pared by 1 base and J by 5 bases, with 7 bases of the junction left unmatched. Germline CDR1 reads SQVTM; CDR2 reads ANQGSEA. Per the original methods: Quantification of nucleated cells was approximated via reference gene primer amplification. Sequencing was performed with immunoSEQ multiplex PCR; in TCRdb, only in-frame clones are kept and a portion is missing. The DNA gave D and trimming, while V, J and clone size come from that table. The repertoire holds approximately 120,000 clones, with roughly three quarters as singletons. The chain combines TRBV29-1 with TRBJ2-2; TRBD1 agrees at 7 bases. Sample: peripheral blood. The clonotype originates from a man aged 35 to 55 with active or convalescent COVID-19. The CDR3 protein is CSVEVARGFTGELFF. The CDR3 nucleotides read TGCAGCGTTGAAGTAGCCAGGGGGTTTACCGGGGAGCTGTTTTTT.